The rows below give T cell receptor beta chains drawn from one sample of a study of identifying expanded T cells in peripheral blood. TCRdb's copy holds only in-frame clones and misses some; the assay was immunoSEQ multiplex PCR. The sample includes about 80,000 clones, about 90% of them seen just once. Sequencing input: blood. The receptor set was obtained from a person aged 18 to 70 in good health. Each CDR3 is given with its conserved first and last residue. Fields, in order: clone size, J gene, V gene, D gene, CDR3 protein, CDR3 DNA. The D gene is left open where the match is weak. Size tells how often a clone was seen (once, few, many) or the class of an expanded clone, and some rows leave it out.

once,TRBJ1-2,TRBV29-1,-,CSVVGRANGYTF,TGCAGCGTTGTGGGCAGGGCCAATGGCTACACCTTC
few,TRBJ2-7,TRBV6-1,-,CASSEPTGGSYEQYF,TGTGCCAGCAGTGAACCGACCGGAGGCTCCTACGAGCAGTACTTC
-,TRBJ2-5,TRBV6-5,-,CASSYSDGRETQYF,TGTGCCAGCAGTTACTCGGACGGGAGAGAGACCCAGTACTTC
-,TRBJ1-2,TRBV6-4,TRBD1,CASSESGGYGYTF,TGTGCCAGCAGCGAATCAGGGGGCTATGGCTACACCTTC
-,TRBJ1-1,TRBV10-3,-,CAISELGTESEAFF,TGTGCCATCAGTGAGTTAGGGACCGAAAGTGAAGCTTTCTTT
-,TRBJ2-7,TRBV6-5,-,CASSYSRSHEQYF,TGTGCCAGCAGTTACTCGAGGAGCCACGAGCAGTACTTC
-,TRBJ2-1,TRBV5-1,TRBD1,CASSLGTGFSSYNEQFF,TGCGCCAGCAGCTTGGGGACAGGTTTCAGCTCCTACAATGAGCAGTTCTTC
-,TRBJ1-2,TRBV6-5,-,CASTPDSLTYGYTF,TGTGCCAGCACCCCGGACAGCCTGACCTATGGCTACACCTTC
-,TRBJ2-5,TRBV7-9,TRBD1,CASSLYIGTDQETQYF,TGTGCCAGCAGCTTATATATCGGGACAGACCAAGAGACCCAGTACTTC
-,TRBJ1-5,TRBV9,-,CASSQGPNQPQHF,TGTGCCAGCAGCCAGGGACCCAATCAGCCCCAGCATTTT
-,TRBJ2-3,TRBV9,-,CASSVERFTTDTQYF,TGTGCCAGCAGCGTAGAACGGTTTACGACAGATACGCAGTATTTT